This entry lists 3 T cell receptor beta chains sequenced from one sample in a study of blood T cell repertoires in COVID-19. Only in-frame clones appear in the TCRdb table, and some are missing; sequencing was by immunoSEQ multiplex PCR. There are around 150,000 clones in the sample; roughly 84% occur only once, and under 4.5% lies in the top ten. Sequencing was done on a sample of peripheral blood. Receptors were obtained from a woman in her fifties or sixties with acute or convalescent COVID-19.

This chain uses TRBV19 with TRBJ2-2; no clear D. The CDR3 runs to 16 residues. The germline V gene has CDR1 LNHDA and CDR2 SQIVND (reference sequence). V was pared by 5 bases and J by 5 bases, with 18 bases between. CDR3 DNA: TGTGCCAGTAGTGGGCAGGTGGTTTCTGGTACCGGGGAGCTGTTTTTT. Translated, it gives CASSGQVVSGTGELFF.

This clone was seen once. The chain uses TRBV4-3 and TRBJ1-1; D remains ambiguous. The CDR3 has 14 amino acids. V shed 0 bases and J shed 4 bases, with 9 bases lying between them. CDR1 is LGHNA, CDR2 YSLEER, per germline. CDR3 residues: CASSQDPSGTEAFF. The CDR3 DNA follows: TGCGCCAGCAGCCAAGATCCCAGCGGCACTGAAGCTTTCTTT.

V usage is TRBV5-4 and J usage is TRBJ2-5, with 7 nucleotides matching TRBD1. The CDR3 totals 16 residues. V was clipped by 0 bases and J by 1 base; unmatched bases: 6. Germline CDR1 reads SGHNT; CDR2 reads YYREEE (reference sequence). CDR3 nucleotides: TGTGCCAGCAGCTTGGGGGCCGGGGACAGCCAAGAGACCCAGTACTTC. Translated, it gives CASSLGAGDSQETQYF.